These 16 T cell receptor beta chains share one sample of origin, sequenced in a study of identical twins' blood T cells. TCRdb recomputed calls from the 5' RACE reads with MiXCR, one row per CDR3 protein. Of 300,000 to 450,000 distinct CDR3 sequences in the sample, roughly 30% were seen once. The sample consisted of PBMCs. The receptor set was obtained from a woman aged 18-49 years in good health.

This clonotype was seen more than once but under ten times. V usage is TRBV7-2 and J usage is TRBJ2-3; 8 positions agree with TRBD1. Losses at the gene ends were 8 bases for V and 6 bases for J; bases not matched to a gene: 13. Germline V gene sequence: CDR1 SGHTA, CDR2 FQGNSA. The CDR3 is 15 residues long. CDR3 loop: CASRTWTGLTDTQYF. CDR3 DNA: TGTGCCAGCCGAACCTGGACAGGGTTGACCGATACGCAGTATTTT. The full variable domain, completed using reference TRBV7-2 and TRBJ2-3, is GAGVSQSPSNKVTEKGKDVELRCDPISGHTALYWYRQSLGQGLEFLIYFQGNSAPDKSGLPSDRFSAERTGGSVSTLTIQRTQQEDSAVYLCASRTWTGLTDTQYFGPGTRLTVL.

The rearrangement uses TRBV4-3 and TRBJ1-6; TRBD1 might be the D (6 bases). Germline V gives CDR1 LGHNA, CDR2 YSLEER. V lost 0 bases and J lost 8, with 11 bases in between. The CDR3 runs 15 residues. As DNA, the CDR3 is TGCGCCAGCAGCCAAGATGGACAGCGAGATTCACCCCTCCACTTT. Translated: CASSQDGQRDSPLHF.

The rearrangement joins TRBV2 to TRBJ1-1; D is unclear. This CDR3 contains 13 residues. Germline assignment: CDR1 SNHLY and CDR2 FYNNEI. The V gene lost 7 bases and the J gene lost 2 bases, with 11 bases spanning the gap. The CDR3 is CASITEINTEAFF. CDR3 coding DNA: TGTGCCAGCATAACGGAAATCAACACTGAAGCTTTCTTT. Variable domain in full (rest from reference TRBV2 and TRBJ1-1): EPEVTQTPSHQVTQMGQEVILRCVPISNHLYFYWYRQILGQKVEFLVSFYNNEISEKSEIFDDQFSVERPDGSNFTLKIRSTKLEDSAMYFCASITEINTEAFFGQGTRLTVV.

The table lists this clonotype with a few counts. The chain has TRBV28 and TRBJ1-3, with D possibly being TRBD1 (6 bases). CDR1 and CDR2 (germline): MDHEN, SYDVKM. V was shortened by 6 bases and J by 0 bases, with 18 bases between the two germline ends. CDR3 length equals 17 residues. The CDR3 loop is CASSPPDSTVSGNTIYF. The CDR3 DNA reads TGTGCCAGCAGCCCGCCGGACAGTACCGTCTCTGGAAACACCATATATTTT.

The chain employs TRBV2 and TRBJ2-2, with unresolved D. Trimming removed 6 bases from V and 4 bases from J, with 12 bases in between. The CDR3 contains 14 residues. Per germline, CDR1 SNHLY and CDR2 FYNNEI. Here the CDR3 reads CASRSRPGTGELFF. DNA for the CDR3: TGTGCCAGCAGGTCCCGTCCAGGCACCGGGGAGCTGTTTTTT.

This clonotype was recorded a few times. One end of the junction does not line up with germline, which may come from a read error. The V gene is TRBV20-1, the J gene TRBJ2-2; a possible D gene is TRBD2 (5 bases). This CDR3 is 13 amino acids long. CDR1 is DFQATT, CDR2 SNEGSKA, per germline (reference sequence). CDR3 coding DNA: TGCAGTGCTAGAGATGATCCTCTCGGGGAGTTGTTTTTT. Protein sequence: CSARDDPLGELFF.

This clonotype appeared many times. The chain links TRBV18 to TRBJ1-3, with a weak D call TRBD1 (5 bases). V was pared by 6 bases and J by 1 base, with 10 bases between. The CDR3 is made up of 14 amino acids. Germline V gene sequence: CDR1 KGHSH, CDR2 LQKENI. DNA for the CDR3: TGTGCCAGCTCCCCCGACAGTTCTGGAAACACCATATATTTT. This codes for CASSPDSSGNTIYF.

The chain has TRBV20-1 and TRBJ2-1, with D perhaps matching TRBD1 or TRBD2 (5 bases each). Germline lookup yields CDR1 DFQATT and CDR2 SNEGSKA (reference sequence). The CDR3 runs 14 residues. V lost 0 bases and J 2 bases, leaving 8 bases between the germline ends. CDR3 amino acids: CSARERDPYNEQFF. The CDR3 bases are TGCAGTGCTAGAGAAAGGGACCCCTACAATGAGCAGTTCTTC.

This clonotype has just a few counts. This chain joins TRBV29-1 and TRBJ1-1, with 7 nucleotides matching TRBD1. This CDR3 has 13 residues. Trimming removed 7 bases from V and 5 bases from J; junction bases left unmatched: 10. Germline loops: CDR1 SQVTM, CDR2 ANQGSEA. The chain's CDR3 is CSGHRGEGTEAFF. CDR3 bases: TGCAGCGGGCACAGGGGAGAAGGAACTGAAGCTTTCTTT.

The chain carries TRBV20-1 and TRBJ1-5, with D possibly matching TRBD1 (5 bases). CDR3 length: 14 amino acids. Between the trimmed V and J ends, which lost 3 bases and 1 base, there was a span of 10 bases. Germline V gene sequence: CDR1 DFQATT, CDR2 SNEGSKA (reference sequence). CDR3 sequence reads: CSARKRGSNQPQHF. CDR3 in DNA: TGCAGTGCTAGGAAGAGGGGAAGCAATCAGCCCCAGCATTTT.

The CDR3 is CATKQGAPGELFF. The CDR3 bases are TGTGCCACGAAGCAGGGGGCGCCCGGGGAGCTGTTTTTT. The rearrangement joins TRBV6-5 to TRBJ2-2; 8 nucleotides match TRBD1. This CDR3 has 13 residues. With V trimmed by 10 bases and J by 6 bases, 7 bases remained unmatched. Germline CDR1 reads MNHEY; CDR2 reads SVGAGI.

This clonotype showed up just a few times. The junction does not match germline at one end; this may be a read error. The rearrangement uses TRBV6-1 and TRBJ1-1, with D perhaps TRBD1 (6 bases). CDR1 is MNHNS and CDR2 is SASEGT in the germline V gene. CDR3 length equals 14 residues. CDR3 DNA: TGTGGCAGCAGTGGGGGGGCCTCGGGCACTGAAGCTTTCTTT. Protein sequence: CGSSGGASGTEAFF.

This clonotype was detected many times. The genes are TRBV20-1 and TRBJ1-6; D possibly corresponds to TRBD1 (5 bases). Looked up from germline, CDR1 is DFQATT and CDR2 is SNEGSKA (reference sequence). The CDR3 covers 13 residues. Between the trimmed V and J ends, which lost 5 bases and 10 bases, there was a span of 15 bases. CDR3 sequence: CSARDGAPSPLHF. DNA for the CDR3: TGCAGTGCTCGGGACGGGGCCCCATCACCCCTCCACTTT.

The rearrangement joins TRBV6-5 to TRBJ1-1; D not resolved. The CDR3 runs to 12 residues. Trimming stripped 6 bases from V and 8 bases from J, with 13 bases between. Looked up from germline, CDR1 is MNHEY and CDR2 is SVGAGI. This chain's CDR3 is CASRWARAEAFF. Here the CDR3 DNA reads TGTGCCAGCAGATGGGCCCGAGCGGAAGCTTTCTTT.

The rearrangement links TRBV11-2 to TRBJ2-1; 12 nucleotides align to TRBD2. CDR1 and CDR2 from the germline V gene are SGHAT and FQNNGV. The CDR3 sequence is 16 residues long. V dropped 2 bases and J dropped 8; count of bases not matched to a gene: 7. The CDR3 loop reads CASSLSSGGAVYEQFF. CDR3 DNA sequence: TGTGCCAGCAGCTTATCTAGCGGGGGGGCCGTGTATGAGCAGTTCTTC.

The chain couples TRBV20-1 to TRBJ1-5; D perhaps matches TRBD1 (5 bases). V dropped 7 bases and J dropped 4 bases, with 11 bases sitting between them. In germline, CDR1 is DFQATT, CDR2 SNEGSKA (reference sequence). There are 12 residues in the CDR3. CDR3 region: CSVMAGNQPQHF. As DNA, the CDR3 is TGCAGTGTAATGGCAGGGAATCAGCCCCAGCATTTT.